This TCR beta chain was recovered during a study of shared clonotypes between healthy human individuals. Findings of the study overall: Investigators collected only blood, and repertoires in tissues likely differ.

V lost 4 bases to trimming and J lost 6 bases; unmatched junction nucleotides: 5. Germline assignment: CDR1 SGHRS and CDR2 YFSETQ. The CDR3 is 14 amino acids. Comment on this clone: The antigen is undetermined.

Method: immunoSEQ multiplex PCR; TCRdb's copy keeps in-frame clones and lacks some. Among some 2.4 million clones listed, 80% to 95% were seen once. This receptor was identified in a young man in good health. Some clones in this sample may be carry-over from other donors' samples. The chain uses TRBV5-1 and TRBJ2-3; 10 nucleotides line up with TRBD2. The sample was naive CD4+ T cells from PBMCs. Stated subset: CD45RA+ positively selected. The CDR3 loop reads CASSHTSGDDTQYF. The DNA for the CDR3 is TGCGCCAGCAGCCATACTAGCGGGGACGATACGCAGTATTTT.